This TCR beta chain was found in a study of blood T cell repertoires in COVID-19. About the research overall: Spain, Italy and the United States supplied samples that represented acute and convalescent COVID-19. Nucleic acid was either cDNA or gDNA, and it came from T cells, B-cell-depleted T cells, or PBMCs.

The germline CDR1 and CDR2 sequences are LGHNA and YNFKEQ. V lost 1 base and J lost 4; bases outside the gene matches: 6. The length of the CDR3 is 16 residues. Assay used: immunoSEQ multiplex PCR; TCRdb lists only in-frame clones, some missing. This sample yields some 90,000 clones, of which around nine tenths are seen a single time; around 20% belongs to the top ten. The genes are TRBV4-2 and TRBJ1-5; 8 nucleotides align to TRBD1. The sequence was obtained from a woman aged 80 or over with acute or convalescent COVID-19. Source material: peripheral blood. This chain's CDR3 is CASSQVGQGWNQPQHF. The CDR3 bases are TGTGCCAGCAGCCAAGTCGGACAGGGTTGGAATCAGCCCCAGCATTTT.